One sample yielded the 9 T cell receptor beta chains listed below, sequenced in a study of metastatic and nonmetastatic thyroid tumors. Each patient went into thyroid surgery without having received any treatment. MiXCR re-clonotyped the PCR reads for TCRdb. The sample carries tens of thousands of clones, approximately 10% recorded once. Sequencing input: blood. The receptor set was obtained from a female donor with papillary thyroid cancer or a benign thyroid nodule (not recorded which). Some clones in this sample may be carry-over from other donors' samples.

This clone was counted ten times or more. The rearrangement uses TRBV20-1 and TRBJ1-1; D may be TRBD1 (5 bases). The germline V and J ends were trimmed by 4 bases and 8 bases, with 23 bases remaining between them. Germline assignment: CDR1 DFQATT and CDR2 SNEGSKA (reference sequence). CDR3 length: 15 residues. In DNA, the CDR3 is TGCAGTGCTAAGAAAATCGGGTCAGGGTCGAGGGAAGCTTTCTTT. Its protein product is CSAKKIGSGSREAFF.

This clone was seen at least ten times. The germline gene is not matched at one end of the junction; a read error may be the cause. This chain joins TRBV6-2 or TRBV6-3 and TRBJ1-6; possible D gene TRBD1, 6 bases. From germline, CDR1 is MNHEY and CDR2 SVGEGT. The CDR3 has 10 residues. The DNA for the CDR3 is TGTGCCAGCAGTTACTCGAGGGGGGACTTT. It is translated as CASSYSRGDF.

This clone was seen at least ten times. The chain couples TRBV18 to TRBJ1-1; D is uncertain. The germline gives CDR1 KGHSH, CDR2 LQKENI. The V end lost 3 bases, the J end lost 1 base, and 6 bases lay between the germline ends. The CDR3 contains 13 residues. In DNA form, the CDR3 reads TGTGCCAGCTCACCCGAGGGGAACACTGAAGCTTTCTTT. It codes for CASSPEGNTEAFF.

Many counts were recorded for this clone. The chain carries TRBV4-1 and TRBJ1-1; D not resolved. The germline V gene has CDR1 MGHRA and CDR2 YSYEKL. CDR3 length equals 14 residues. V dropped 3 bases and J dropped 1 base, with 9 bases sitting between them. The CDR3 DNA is TGCGCCAGCAGCCAGCACTCAGGGAACACTGAAGCTTTCTTT. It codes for CASSQHSGNTEAFF.

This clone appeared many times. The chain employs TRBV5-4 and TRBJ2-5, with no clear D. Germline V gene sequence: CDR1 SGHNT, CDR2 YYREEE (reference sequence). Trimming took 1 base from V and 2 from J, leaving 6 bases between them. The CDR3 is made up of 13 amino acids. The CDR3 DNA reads TGTGCCAGCAGCTTGCAGGCTCAAGAGACCCAGTACTTC. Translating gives CASSLQAQETQYF.

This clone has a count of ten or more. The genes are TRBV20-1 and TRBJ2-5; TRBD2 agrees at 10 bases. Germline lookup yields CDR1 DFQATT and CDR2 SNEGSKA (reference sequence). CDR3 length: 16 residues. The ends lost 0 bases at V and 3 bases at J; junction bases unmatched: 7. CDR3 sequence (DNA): TGCAGTGCTAGAGACGCCTTTAGCGGGAGGAAAGAGACCCAGTACTTC. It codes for CSARDAFSGRKETQYF.

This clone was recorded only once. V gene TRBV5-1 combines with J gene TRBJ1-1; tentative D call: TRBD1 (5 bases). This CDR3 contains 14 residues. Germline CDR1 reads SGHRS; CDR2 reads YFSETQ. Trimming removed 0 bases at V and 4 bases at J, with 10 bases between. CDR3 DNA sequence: TGCGCCAGCAGCTTGGCCTCCGGGGGCACTGAAGCTTTCTTT. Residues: CASSLASGGTEAFF.

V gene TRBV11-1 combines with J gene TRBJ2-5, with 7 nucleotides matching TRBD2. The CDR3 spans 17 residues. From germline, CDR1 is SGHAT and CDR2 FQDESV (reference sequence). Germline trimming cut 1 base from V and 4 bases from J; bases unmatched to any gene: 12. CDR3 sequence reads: CASSLEFGGSGSETQYF. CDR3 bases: TGTGCCAGCAGCTTAGAATTCGGCGGGAGTGGTTCAGAGACCCAGTACTTC.

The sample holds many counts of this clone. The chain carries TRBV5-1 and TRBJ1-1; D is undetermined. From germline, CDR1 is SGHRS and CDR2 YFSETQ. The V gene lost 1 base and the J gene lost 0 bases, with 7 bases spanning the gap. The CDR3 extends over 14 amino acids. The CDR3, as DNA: TGCGCCAGCAGCTTGATAGTCATGAACACTGAAGCTTTCTTT. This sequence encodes CASSLIVMNTEAFF.